Reported below is one TCR beta chain. Its specificity is not known. This sample also contains other DNA sequences that code for the same CDR3. The data were taken from a study of cytomegalovirus exposure and HLA in healthy donors. V shed 0 bases and J shed 2 bases, with 13 bases lying between them. The CDR3 is 17 residues long. Germline V gene sequence: CDR1 MNHNS, CDR2 SASEGT. PCR primers comprised 60 Vbeta and 13 Jbeta primers. Measured with immunoSEQ multiplex PCR; TCRdb has only the in-frame clones, and not every one. Here the sample spans more than 95,000 clones, 78% being singletons. Overall study findings and caveats: Immune exposure data for these donors was limited to CMV serostatus.

This receptor was identified in a man younger than 45 in good health and CMV-seronegative. The rearrangement links TRBV6-1 to TRBJ1-4, with D unresolved. The material sequenced was PBMCs. The CDR3 DNA follows: TGTGCCAGCAGTGAAGCCAGTGTTCGTCTTACTAATGAAAAACTGTTTTTT. This encodes CASSEASVRLTNEKLFF.